A single sample gave rise to the 18 T cell receptor beta chains below, sequenced in a study of radiotherapy plus CTLA-4 blockade in lung cancer. TCRdb keeps only in-frame clones here, not all; method: immunoSEQ multiplex PCR. The table includes about 49,000 clones, approximately 85% detected once. The sample consisted of peripheral blood, taken from a patient treated with radiotherapy plus ipilimumab. All receptors come from a human donor with non-small cell lung cancer whose response to radiotherapy plus ipilimumab could not be evaluated.

This clone was counted a single time. The genes are TRBV19 and TRBJ2-3; 10 bases are a match to TRBD2. The V gene end was trimmed by 6 bases and the J gene end by 4 bases; junction bases not matched to a gene: 10. This CDR3 has 16 residues. CDR1 LNHDA and CDR2 SQIVND come from the germline V gene (reference sequence). As DNA, the CDR3 is TGTGCCAGTAGGGACCTAGCGGGAGAGTACGCAGATACGCAGTATTTT. This translates into CASRDLAGEYADTQYF. Based on the CDR3 plus reference TRBV19 and TRBJ2-3, the full variable domain is DGGITQSPKYLFRKEGQNVTLSCEQNLNHDAMYWYRQDPGQGLRLIYYSQIVNDFQKGDIAEGYSVSREKKESFPLTVTSAQKNPTAFYLCASRDLAGEYADTQYFGPGTRLTVL.

The chain links TRBV7-2 to TRBJ1-6; the D gene is possibly TRBD1 (5 bases). Germline V gene sequence: CDR1 SGHTA, CDR2 FQGNSA. There are 18 residues in the CDR3. The V gene lost 7 bases and the J gene lost 3 bases, with 22 bases spanning the gap. The CDR3 spells CASTPEGWGGYYNSPLHF. The CDR3 nucleotides are TGTGCCAGCACCCCCGAGGGTTGGGGGGGATACTATAATTCACCCCTCCACTTT.

The V call is TRBV7-2, the J call TRBJ2-7, with TRBD1 identical over 9 bases. The CDR3 is 15 amino acids. V lost 3 bases and J lost 4; bases outside the gene matches: 7. CDR1 and CDR2 (germline): SGHTA, FQGNSA. CDR3 sequence reads: CASSLGGQGLYEQYF. DNA for the CDR3: TGTGCCAGCAGCTTGGGTGGACAGGGGTTATACGAGCAGTACTTC.

The V gene is TRBV14, the J gene TRBJ2-7, with D possibly TRBD2 on 7 matching bases. The germline V gene has CDR1 SGHDN and CDR2 FVKESK. The CDR3 spans 15 residues. V gave up 5 bases and J gave up 4 bases, with 18 bases separating them. The CDR3 DNA reads TGTGCCAGCAGCTCCCTGGGGGGGCCGGATTACGAGCAGTACTTC. This encodes CASSSLGGPDYEQYF.

V is TRBV6-1 and J is TRBJ1-1; tentatively, D is TRBD1 (6 bases). V was clipped by 5 bases and J by 2 bases, with 12 bases between them. CDR1 MNHNS and CDR2 SASEGT come from the germline V gene. This CDR3 has 14 residues. The chain's CDR3 is CASSKLGGNTEAFF. CDR3 nucleotides: TGTGCCAGCAGTAAATTAGGGGGAAACACTGAAGCTTTCTTT.

The V and J genes are TRBV4-1 and TRBJ1-6; tentatively, D is TRBD1 (5 bases). This CDR3 comprises 14 residues. The V end was cut by 4 bases, the J end by 6 bases, with 10 bases between. Germline lookup yields CDR1 MGHRA and CDR2 YSYEKL. The CDR3 DNA reads TGCGCCAGCAGCCCAGAAGGGGCTAATTCACCCCTCCACTTT. This sequence encodes CASSPEGANSPLHF.

This chain links TRBV18 with TRBJ1-5; unclear D gene. V lost 2 bases to trimming and J lost 1 base, with 9 bases between them. CDR1 KGHSH and CDR2 LQKENI come from the germline V gene. CDR3 length: 15 residues. In DNA form, the CDR3 reads TGTGCCAGCTCACCAAACGGGAACAGCAATCAGCCCCAGCATTTT. Translating it yields CASSPNGNSNQPQHF.

V gene TRBV14 combines with J gene TRBJ1-3, with 10 bases that match TRBD1. V shed 0 bases, J shed 0 bases, and the junction held 14 bases outside the gene matches. The CDR3 has 21 amino acids. Germline CDR1 is SGHDN and CDR2 is FVKESK. In nucleotides, the CDR3 is TGTGCCAGCAGCCAAGATCTGGTGGGAAGGGACAGGGGAGGCTCTGGAAACACCATATATTTT. It translates to CASSQDLVGRDRGGSGNTIYF.

This clone was counted only a few times. The CDR3 spells CASSATGEKNIQYF. The CDR3 nucleotides read TGTGCCAGCTCCGCGACAGGGGAAAAAAACATTCAGTACTTC. The chain couples TRBV18 to TRBJ2-4, with 8 nucleotides matching TRBD1. The V segment lost 6 bases and the J segment 4 bases; nucleotides outside the gene matches: 5. This CDR3 comprises 14 residues. CDR1 is KGHSH and CDR2 is LQKENI in the germline V gene.

A few counts support this clone. The chain combines TRBV4-3 with TRBJ1-2; D remains ambiguous. This CDR3 contains 13 residues. V lost 1 base, J lost 6 bases, and 9 bases lay in between. Germline V gene lookup returns CDR1 LGHNA and CDR2 YSLEER. DNA for the CDR3: TGCGCCAGCAGCCAAGGGGTCAGGAATGGCTACACCTTC. Protein: CASSQGVRNGYTF.

CDR3 in amino acids: CASSIIGEDLYGYTF. CDR3 in DNA: TGTGCCAGTAGTATAATTGGGGAGGACCTCTATGGCTACACCTTC. This chain links TRBV19 with TRBJ1-2; D is unclear. CDR3 length equals 15 residues. The V gene lost 2 bases and the J gene lost 4 bases, with 14 bases spanning the gap. Germline assignment: CDR1 LNHDA and CDR2 SQIVND (reference sequence).

This clone has a handful of counts. The rearrangement links TRBV11-2 to TRBJ1-1, with 7 bases lining up with TRBD1. Germline V lookup: CDR1 SGHAT, CDR2 FQNNGV. CDR3 size: 15 residues. With 0 bases clipped from V and 1 base from J, the junction kept 2 bases outside the gene matches. The CDR3 DNA is TGTGCCAGCAGCTTAGACCACAGGGGGAACACTGAAGCTTTCTTT. This translates into CASSLDHRGNTEAFF.

This chain connects TRBV19 to TRBJ2-1; D may be TRBD1 (8 bases). V lost 4 bases and J lost 10, with 20 bases in between. In germline, CDR1 is LNHDA, CDR2 SQIVND (reference sequence). The CDR3 loop spans 15 amino acids. The CDR3 protein is CASSTSGQGGREQFF. In DNA form, the CDR3 reads TGTGCCAGTAGTACCTCTGGACAGGGAGGGCGAGAGCAGTTCTTC.

The V call is TRBV20-1, the J call TRBJ1-1; 8 bases are a match to TRBD1. Germline V lookup: CDR1 DFQATT, CDR2 SNEGSKA (reference sequence). CDR3 length: 11 residues. V lost 6 bases, J lost 11 bases, and 8 bases stayed unmatched. The CDR3 DNA is TGCAGTGCCACCCCTCAGGGGGCGGCTTTCTTT. Residues: CSATPQGAAFF.

The CDR3 loop reads CASSVLQGAGGYTF. The CDR3 coding sequence is TGTGCCAGCAGCGTCCTACAGGGGGCAGGCGGCTACACCTTC. The rearrangement uses TRBV9 and TRBJ1-2, with 9 bases that match TRBD1. Losses at the gene ends were 2 bases for V and 8 bases for J; bases not matched to a gene: 7. The CDR3 totals 14 residues. The germline CDR1 and CDR2 sequences are SGDLS and YYNGEE. The full variable domain, its missing parts supplied by reference TRBV9 and TRBJ1-2, is DSGVTQTPKHLITATGQRVTLRCSPRSGDLSVYWYQQSLDQGLQFLIQYYNGEERAKGNILERFSAQQFPDLHSELNLSSLELGDSALYFCASSVLQGAGGYTFGSGTRLTVV.

V gene TRBV7-9 combines with J gene TRBJ2-1; D is perhaps TRBD2 (5 bases). Between the trimmed V and J ends, which lost 5 bases and 0 bases, there was a span of 14 bases. Germline V CDR1 and CDR2: SEHNR, FQNEAQ (reference sequence). This CDR3 comprises 16 residues. The CDR3 protein is CASSVSEGSSYNEQFF. Written as DNA, the CDR3 is TGTGCCAGCAGCGTGAGCGAGGGCAGCTCCTACAATGAGCAGTTCTTC.

This clone turned up a few times. V usage is TRBV7-2 and J usage is TRBJ2-1, with D unresolved. This CDR3 is 13 amino acids long. The germline CDR1 and CDR2 sequences are SGHTA and FQGNSA. The V end lost 1 base, the J end lost 5 bases, and 6 bases lay between the germline ends. CDR3 region: CASSLGPDNEQFF. CDR3 nucleotide sequence: TGTGCCAGCAGCTTAGGGCCAGACAATGAGCAGTTCTTC. Full variable domain (rest looked up from reference TRBV7-2 and TRBJ2-1): GAGVSQSPSNKVTEKGKDVELRCDPISGHTALYWYRQSLGQGLEFLIYFQGNSAPDKSGLPSDRFSAERTGGSVSTLTIQRTQQEDSAVYLCASSLGPDNEQFFGPGTRLTVL.

CDR3 loop: CAISESAASGSFDEQFF. DNA for the CDR3: TGTGCCATCAGTGAGTCGGCGGCTAGCGGGAGTTTCGATGAGCAGTTCTTC. The J gene is TRBJ2-1, the V gene TRBV10-3, with TRBD2 identical over 10 bases. CDR3 length: 17 residues. Per the germline V gene, CDR1 is ENHRY and CDR2 is SYGVKD. Losses at the gene ends were 0 bases for V and 8 bases for J; bases not matched to a gene: 10.